What follows are 17 T cell receptor beta chains derived from one specimen sequenced in a study of blood T cell repertoires in COVID-19. Assay used: immunoSEQ multiplex PCR; TCRdb lists only in-frame clones, some missing. In the table there are about 82,000 clones, roughly 80% of which are singletons. Sequencing input: peripheral blood. The source of these receptors is a man in his 60s with COVID-19, enrolled during active disease.

The CDR3 DNA is TGTGCCAGCAGCTCCGACGGGACAACCTTAAACGCCATGAACACTGAAGCTTTCTTT. It yields the protein CASSSDGTTLNAMNTEAFF. This chain uses TRBV5-4 with TRBJ1-1; D is perhaps TRBD1 (6 bases). The germline V and J ends were trimmed by 3 bases and 0 bases, with 24 bases remaining between them. The V gene's germline CDR1 is SGHNT and CDR2 YYREEE (reference sequence). This CDR3 is built from 19 residues.

This chain connects TRBV5-1 to TRBJ2-7, with D tentatively TRBD2 (5 bases). Germline loops: CDR1 SGHRS, CDR2 YFSETQ. CDR3 size: 13 residues. The V gene lost 7 bases and the J gene lost 2 bases, with 13 bases spanning the gap. CDR3 protein: CASAWESTYEQYF. The CDR3 coding sequence is TGCGCCAGCGCCTGGGAGTCAACCTACGAGCAGTACTTC.

This clone was observed a handful of times. The V and J genes are TRBV19 and TRBJ1-6; D perhaps matches TRBD1 (5 bases). CDR1 and CDR2 from the germline V gene are LNHDA and SQIVND (reference sequence). The V end was cut by 8 bases, the J end by 0 bases, with 17 bases between. The CDR3 spans 17 residues. Here the CDR3 DNA reads TGTGCCAGTTCGGGAGGGGACTTAAGCTCCTATAATTCACCCCTCCACTTT. Protein product: CASSGGDLSSYNSPLHF.

CDR3 region: CASSQGPGTGPVRNTIYF. DNA for the CDR3: TGTGCCAGCAGCCAAGGACCCGGGACAGGCCCTGTGCGAAACACCATATATTTT. The chain has TRBV14 and TRBJ1-3; 8 bases align to TRBD1. J lost 5 bases, V lost 1 base, and 13 bases had no gene match. CDR3 size: 18 residues. The germline gives CDR1 SGHDN, CDR2 FVKESK.

This chain connects TRBV9 to TRBJ2-5, with TRBD1 as a possible D gene (5 bases). Per the germline V gene, CDR1 is SGDLS and CDR2 is YYNGEE. The CDR3 sequence is 14 residues long. Trimming stripped 3 bases from V and 3 bases from J, with 12 bases between. Here the CDR3 DNA reads TGTGCCAGCAGCGAGGGTCAGGGTAAAGAGACCCAGTACTTC. Residues: CASSEGQGKETQYF.

The chain has TRBV5-1 and TRBJ2-1; a weak D match, TRBD1 (5 bases). The CDR3 loop spans 14 amino acids. CDR1 is SGHRS, CDR2 YFSETQ, per germline. Trimming removed 0 bases at V and 9 bases at J, with 13 bases between. CDR3 loop: CASSLVSRVREQFF. Here the CDR3 DNA reads TGCGCCAGCAGCTTGGTCAGCAGGGTACGTGAGCAGTTCTTC.

J is TRBJ1-6 and V is TRBV19, with TRBD1 as a possible D gene (6 bases). The CDR3 has 13 amino acids. The V and J ends lost 9 bases and 8 bases respectively, with 14 bases between them. Per the germline V gene, CDR1 is LNHDA and CDR2 is SQIVND (reference sequence). The CDR3: CARTGPSHSPLHF. The CDR3, as DNA: TGTGCCAGAACAGGGCCCTCTCATTCACCCCTCCACTTT.

The V call is TRBV25-1, the J call TRBJ2-7; 7 nucleotides line up with TRBD2. The CDR3 covers 13 residues. The germline CDR1 and CDR2 sequences are MGHDK and SYGVNS. The junction had 1 base not matched to a gene; V was cut back by 4 bases and J by 1 base. The CDR3 here is CASSGAGSYEQYF. DNA of the CDR3: TGTGCCAGCAGTGGAGCGGGATCCTACGAGCAGTACTTC.

The rearrangement links TRBV4-1 to TRBJ1-1, with D hard to call. CDR1 MGHRA and CDR2 YSYEKL come from the germline V gene. Between the trimmed V and J ends, which lost 4 bases and 1 base, there was a span of 7 bases. The CDR3 runs to 13 residues. DNA of the CDR3: TGCGCCAGCAGCCGAAACAGGAACACTGAAGCTTTCTTT. This encodes CASSRNRNTEAFF.

This clone appeared many times. Other DNA sequences in this specimen translate into the identical CDR3. The V gene is TRBV14, the J gene TRBJ1-2; D call uncertain. The CDR3 is made up of 13 amino acids. Germline V CDR1 and CDR2: SGHDN, FVKESK. Trimming shortened V by 3 bases and J by 1 base, and 6 bases separated the two germline ends. The CDR3 DNA follows: TGTGCCAGCAGCCAGGAGATTAACTATGGCTACACCTTC. Translation gives CASSQEINYGYTF.

The V gene is TRBV7-2, the J gene TRBJ2-7, with 7 bases fitting TRBD1. The V segment lost 1 base and the J segment 8 bases; nucleotides outside the gene matches: 8. Per the germline V gene, CDR1 is SGHTA and CDR2 is FQGNSA. The CDR3 covers 14 residues. The CDR3 spells CASSLGQGRSKQYF. CDR3 sequence (DNA): TGTGCCAGCAGCTTAGGACAGGGCAGGAGCAAGCAGTACTTC.

This chain connects TRBV12-3 or TRBV12-4 to TRBJ2-1; D is undetermined. V gave up 3 bases and J gave up 7 bases, with 7 bases separating them. This CDR3 region has 12 residues. The CDR3 nucleotides are TGTGCCAGCAGTTTCCCCCAAAATGAGCAGTTCTTC. It yields the protein CASSFPQNEQFF.

The chain combines TRBV19 with TRBJ1-5, with a possible D match to TRBD1 (6 bases). CDR1 is LNHDA and CDR2 is SQIVND in the germline V gene (reference sequence). The CDR3 runs 17 residues. V was pared by 4 bases and J by 2 bases, with 18 bases between. CDR3 DNA sequence: TGTGCCAGTAGTACGGGTTTAGGGGGTTTTCGCAATCAGCCCCAGCATTTT. The encoded protein is CASSTGLGGFRNQPQHF.

The chain links TRBV27 to TRBJ1-5, with 8 positions matching TRBD1. Germline CDR1 MNHEY, CDR2 SMNVEV (reference sequence). The CDR3 is 13 residues long. Trimming at V came to 6 bases and at J to 6 bases, leaving 4 bases not matched to a gene. This CDR3 reads CASRKTGGQPQHF. The CDR3 DNA reads TGTGCCAGCAGAAAAACAGGGGGTCAGCCCCAGCATTTT.

This clone was recorded once. J is TRBJ1-2 and V is TRBV24-1, with D perhaps TRBD1 (6 bases). CDR1 and CDR2 (germline): KGHDR, SFDVKD. The CDR3 extends over 14 amino acids. V lost 2 bases to trimming and J lost 3 bases, with 9 bases between them. CDR3 nucleotides: TGTGCCACCAGTGATTACAGGGTAGACTATGGCTACACCTTC. It is translated as CATSDYRVDYGYTF.

The chain uses TRBV6-5 and TRBJ1-1, with D tentatively TRBD1 (5 bases). Germline V lookup: CDR1 MNHEY, CDR2 SVGAGI. The CDR3 runs 14 residues. V was shortened by 8 bases and J by 4 bases, with 17 bases between the two germline ends. The CDR3 nucleotides read TGTGCCAGCGCTCCAGGGTTCCCCGTCACTGAAGCTTTCTTT. Encoded protein: CASAPGFPVTEAFF.

This clone was counted once. The chain couples TRBV7-9 to TRBJ2-7; possible D gene TRBD2, 5 bases. From germline, CDR1 is SEHNR and CDR2 FQNEAQ (reference sequence). The CDR3 is made up of 13 amino acids. Trimming took off 1 base at V and 5 bases at J, with 9 bases between the two ends. The DNA for the CDR3 is TGTGCCAGCAGCTTAGGAGGGCAGAACGAGCAGTACTTC. Its protein product is CASSLGGQNEQYF.